The 16 T cell receptor beta chains reported below all come from one sample, sequenced in a study of regulatory T cells in long-lasting Graves disease. Arm-PCR of CDR3 regions with iRepertoire HTBI primers generated TCR beta libraries. MiXCR was run by TCRdb on the multiplex PCR reads, yielding one entry per CDR3 protein. This sample has about half a million distinct CDR3 sequences, with about 12% found just once. Time point described: newly diagnosed GD, antithyroid drugs for less than 3 months. Preparation of the TCR library used RNA extracted from PBMCs. The sample also formed part of further work on T cells in Graves' hyperthyroidism and ophthalmopathy.

Sequencing used peripheral blood mononuclear cells (PBMCs), obtained at new diagnosis, from a patient treated with antithyroid drugs. These receptors were obtained from a woman aged 25 to 39 with Graves disease.

This clonotype was seen repeatedly, ten times or more. The gene calls are TRBV11-2 and TRBJ1-1; no definite D call. The ends were cut back, 5 bases at V and 0 bases at J, with 13 bases in the middle. Germline V gives CDR1 SGHAT, CDR2 FQNNGV. The CDR3 consists of 15 residues. In nucleotides, the CDR3 is TGTGCCAGCAGCAAAGGCGGAGGCTTGAACACTGAAGCTTTCTTT. Amino acids: CASSKGGGLNTEAFF.

Ten or more counts support this clonotype. The rearrangement links TRBV11-2 to TRBJ1-1; TRBD1 matches at 7 bases. Trimming removed 7 bases from V and 0 bases from J; junction bases left unmatched: 5. The CDR3 is made up of 14 amino acids. Germline CDR1 reads SGHAT; CDR2 reads FQNNGV. The CDR3 sequence: CASTNRGLNTEAFF. The CDR3 DNA is TGTGCCAGCACAAACAGGGGATTGAACACTGAAGCTTTCTTT.

Details on this clonotype: This could be a read error, since a much larger clone is one nucleotide away. V usage is TRBV7-2 and J usage is TRBJ2-1; no definite D call. Germline values: CDR1 SGHTA, CDR2 FQGNSA. This CDR3 region has 12 residues. CDR3 loop: CASSFMLQEQLF. The CDR3 nucleotides are TGTGCCAGCAGCTTCATGCTCCAGGAGCAGCTCTTC.

This clonotype was picked up a small number of times. The chain joins TRBV4-3 to TRBJ2-7; TRBD1 matches at 9 bases. This CDR3 has 15 residues. Germline V gene sequence: CDR1 LGHNA, CDR2 YSLEER. The junction had 10 bases not matched to a gene; V was cut back by 4 bases and J by 6 bases. CDR3 sequence: CASSLSGTGTSEQYF. The DNA for the CDR3 is TGCGCCAGCAGCCTCTCCGGGACAGGGACGAGCGAGCAGTACTTC.

The genes are TRBV6-5 and TRBJ2-1; perhaps TRBD1 as D (5 bases). The V gene's germline CDR1 is MNHEY and CDR2 SVGAGI. The CDR3 loop spans 19 amino acids. V lost 2 bases and J 0 bases, leaving 20 bases between the germline ends. For the CDR3, the DNA is TGTGCCAGCAGTTACAGGGGTTCAATTGTACTATCCTCCTACAATGAGCAGTTCTTC. It codes for CASSYRGSIVLSSYNEQFF.

The chain couples TRBV19 to TRBJ1-1; D might be TRBD1 (6 bases). CDR3 length equals 13 residues. Germline values: CDR1 LNHDA, CDR2 SQIVND (reference sequence). The V end was cut by 6 bases, the J end by 2 bases, with 10 bases between. Written as DNA, the CDR3 is TGTGCCAGTAGGACAGGCCCCAACACTGAAGCTTTCTTT. This sequence encodes CASRTGPNTEAFF.

Many counts were recorded for this clonotype. The chain uses TRBV28 and TRBJ2-3; D not resolved. Trimming left V 3 bases short and J 3 bases short, with 19 bases between. This CDR3 region has 17 residues. CDR1 is MDHEN, CDR2 SYDVKM, per germline. The DNA of the CDR3 is TGTGCCAGCAGTTTCCGCCCTCTCGGAACGAGAACAGATACGCAGTATTTT. Amino acids: CASSFRPLGTRTDTQYF.

A word on this clonotype: A read error may be the cause here, since a much bigger clone is one base away. The chain uses TRBV11-3 and TRBJ2-1; D may be TRBD2 (6 bases). CDR3 size: 18 residues. Germline lookup yields CDR1 SGHNT and CDR2 YENEEA. CDR3 nucleotides: TGTGCCAGCAGCCCTGGCGGGGCAGTGATCCTTTCCTGCAATGAGCAGTTCTTC. Translated: CASSPGGAVILSCNEQFF.

The sample holds many counts of this clonotype. J is TRBJ1-5 and V is TRBV12-3 or TRBV12-4; 12 nucleotides align to TRBD1. The CDR3 has 18 amino acids. With V trimmed by 3 bases and J by 6 bases, 12 bases remained unmatched. The CDR3 here is CASSFRDRGRRVTQPQHF. Here the CDR3 DNA reads TGTGCCAGCAGTTTTAGGGACAGGGGGCGAAGGGTGACTCAGCCCCAGCATTTT.

This clonotype occurred many times. The CDR3 nucleotides are TGTGCCAGCAGTGCCTTACAGGGGAAGCAGTACTTC. This sequence encodes CASSALQGKQYF. The chain employs TRBV12-3 or TRBV12-4 and TRBJ2-7; the match to TRBD1 covers 7 bases. Trimming cost V 5 bases and J 8 bases; bases outside gene matches: 6. CDR3 length: 12 residues.

This clonotype has ten or more counts. The J gene is TRBJ2-5, the V gene TRBV5-6; unclear D gene. The germline V gene has CDR1 SGHDT and CDR2 YYEEEE. The CDR3 runs to 12 residues. Trimming shortened V by 3 bases and J by 2 bases, and 5 bases separated the two germline ends. DNA of the CDR3: TGTGCCAGCAGCTCGTTACAAGAGACCCAGTACTTC. As protein: CASSSLQETQYF.

This clonotype was seen at least ten times. V gene TRBV2 combines with J gene TRBJ2-7; D is perhaps TRBD1 (6 bases). Trimming took off 4 bases at V and 5 bases at J, with 9 bases between the two ends. The CDR3 has 12 amino acids. Germline V gene sequence: CDR1 SNHLY, CDR2 FYNNEI. CDR3: CASSGQGNEQYF. CDR3 nucleotides: TGTGCCAGCAGTGGGCAGGGGAACGAGCAGTACTTC.

This clonotype was seen at least ten times. The rearrangement links TRBV7-9 to TRBJ2-1; TRBD1 matches 7 bases. The V segment lost 2 bases and the J segment 7 bases; nucleotides outside the gene matches: 2. Germline CDR1 and CDR2: SEHNR and FQNEAQ (reference sequence). The CDR3 has 13 amino acids. CDR3 sequence (DNA): TGTGCCAGCAGCTTAACAGGGGAGAATGAGCAGTTCTTC. Amino acids: CASSLTGENEQFF.

At least ten counts were recorded for this clonotype. V gene TRBV27 combines with J gene TRBJ2-7; TRBD2 is a possible D gene (7 bases). The V end was cut by 2 bases, the J end by 4 bases, with 12 bases between. Germline V lookup: CDR1 MNHEY, CDR2 SMNVEV (reference sequence). There are 14 residues in the CDR3. CDR3 amino acids: CASSLRGRGYEQYF. CDR3 nucleotides: TGTGCCAGCAGTTTAAGGGGGAGGGGGTACGAGCAGTACTTC.

In regard to this clonotype: This may be a read error, as it is one base from a much larger clone. This chain links TRBV16 with TRBJ2-1, with TRBD1 identical over 8 bases. The germline V gene encodes CDR1 KGHSY and CDR2 FQNENV. This CDR3 spans 14 amino acids. The V and J ends lost 4 bases and 10 bases, in that order; junction bases with no gene match: 9. The CDR3 DNA reads TGTGCCAGCAGCCCTCAGGGGGCCTCCTACGAGCAGTTCTTC. Its protein product is CASSPQGASYEQFF. Complete variable domain (other parts from reference TRBV16 and TRBJ2-1): GEEVAQTPKHLVRGEGQKAKLYCAPIKGHSYVFWYQQVLKNEFKFLISFQNENVFDETGMPKERFSAKCLPNSPCSLEIQATKLEDSAVYFCASSPQGASYEQFFGPGTRLTVL.

On this clonotype: This may be a read error: a much more frequent sequence differs by one nucleotide. As the CDR3 is not closed by the conserved phenylalanine or tryptophan, this likely results from a read error. The chain carries TRBV20-1 and TRBJ2-3, with 7 bases that match TRBD1. This CDR3 spans 14 amino acids. The ends lost 5 bases at V and 0 bases at J; junction bases unmatched: 5. CDR1 DFQATT and CDR2 SNEGSKA come from the germline V gene (reference sequence). The CDR3 coding sequence is TGCAGTGCTGAGGACAGGACTAGCACAGATACGCAGTATCTT. This gives the protein CSAEDRTSTDTQYL.